Below are 25 T cell receptor beta chains sequenced from a single sample in a study of T cell responses to AZD1222 COVID-19 vaccine (dated by TCRdb to about 2021). Read against the paper, the sample's time point label means: baseline before first vaccination. Libraries were made using the immunoSEQ multiplex PCR assay. The immuneACCESS repertoire file appears here via TCRdb, limited to in-frame rearrangements. These files lack a portion of the clones; in checked studies, under half of the deficit traces to unresolved V genes, and the cause of the others is not known. The sample table holds around 140,000 clones, of which about 89% were seen once. The top ten constitute around 4.9% of the sample. The material was peripheral blood, obtained on day 0 of AZD1222 vaccination. The receptors shown here come from an adult in good health.

The J gene is TRBJ2-4, the V gene TRBV3-1 (or the pseudogene TRBV3-2), with D unresolved. Trimming shortened V by 5 bases and J by 2 bases, and 13 bases separated the two germline ends. The CDR3 sequence is 15 residues long. Germline assignment: CDR1 LGHDT and CDR2 YNNKEL (reference sequence). The CDR3 DNA is TGTGCCAGCAGCACCCATGACACCTCCAAAAACATTCAGTACTTC. Its translation: CASSTHDTSKNIQYF.

This rearrangement joins TRBV12-1 to TRBJ2-1; TRBD2, the table's D call, was not compared with the DNA. TRBV12-1 is noted as a pseudogene. The length of the CDR3 is 16 residues. The CDR3 DNA reads TGTGCCAGCAGCGATGGTCCGGGTAGCTCCTACAATGAGCAGTTCTTC. This codes for CASSDGPGSSYNEQFF.

The chain recombines TRBV5-1 with TRBJ2-6; 10 bases align to TRBD1. The CDR3 consists of 18 residues. The germline gives CDR1 SGHRS, CDR2 YFSETQ. Unmatched junction bases numbered 9, after V lost 4 bases and J lost 2 bases. DNA of the CDR3: TGCGCCAGCAGCCTACGTCCCGGGACAGGGGCTGGGGCCAACGTCCTGACTTTC. It codes for CASSLRPGTGAGANVLTF.

The rearrangement joins TRBV3-1 (or the pseudogene TRBV3-2) to TRBJ1-1; weak D call: TRBD1 (5 bases). V dropped 8 bases and J dropped 1 base, with 23 bases sitting between them. The CDR3 length is 17 residues. Germline CDR1 LGHDT, CDR2 YNNKEL (reference sequence). This CDR3 reads CASSQLTRDFQNTEAFF. CDR3 bases: TGTGCCAGCTCCCAGTTGACGAGGGACTTCCAGAACACTGAAGCTTTCTTT.

The chain carries TRBV28 and TRBJ1-5, with a possible D match to TRBD1 (6 bases). The CDR3 extends over 16 amino acids. Germline CDR1 MDHEN, CDR2 SYDVKM. Between the trimmed V and J ends, which lost 2 bases and 3 bases, there was a span of 14 bases. The DNA for the CDR3 is TGTGCCAGCAGTTTAATAGGGGGATCGCTCAATCAGCCCCAGCATTTT. Its protein product is CASSLIGGSLNQPQHF.

This clone is a singleton in its sample. The chain uses TRBV6-5 and TRBJ2-5; 12 bases align to TRBD1. Trimming at V came to 7 bases and at J to 6 bases, leaving 6 bases not matched to a gene. The germline CDR1 and CDR2 sequences are MNHEY and SVGAGI. The CDR3 length is 14 residues. The CDR3 DNA reads as TGTGCCAGCACCCGGGACAGGGGGCTGAAGACCCAGTACTTC. The encoded protein is CASTRDRGLKTQYF.

This clone was recorded only once. The chain uses TRBV4-2 and TRBJ1-2, with D unclear. CDR3 length: 14 residues. Deletions cut 1 base from V and 0 bases from J, with 6 bases between. CDR1 is LGHNA, CDR2 YNFKEQ, per germline. The CDR3 spells CASSQAVANYGYTF. CDR3 nucleotides: TGTGCCAGCAGCCAAGCCGTAGCTAACTATGGCTACACCTTC.

The CDR3 here is CASSYLPFNYGYTF. The CDR3 region has the DNA TGTGCCAGCAGTTATCTTCCGTTTAACTATGGCTACACCTTC. This rearrangement joins TRBV27 to TRBJ1-2; D is ambiguous. The CDR3 is made up of 14 amino acids. Germline-derived CDR1 and CDR2 are MNHEY and SMNVEV (reference sequence). V was trimmed by 4 bases and J by 1 base, leaving 10 bases between them.

This rearrangement joins TRBV28 to TRBJ1-5; 7 bases are shared with TRBD1. This CDR3 is built from 16 residues. Germline trimming cut 5 bases from V and 7 bases from J; bases unmatched to any gene: 14. CDR1 and CDR2 (germline): MDHEN, SYDVKM. CDR3 sequence reads: CASSPPQGTVGQPQHF. In DNA form, the CDR3 reads TGTGCCAGCAGTCCCCCACAGGGGACAGTAGGGCAGCCCCAGCATTTT.

This clone was seen a single time. V and J are TRBV7-2 and TRBJ2-5; 16 bases line up with TRBD2. V lost 4 bases, J lost 5 bases, and 7 bases stayed unmatched. The length of the CDR3 is 17 residues. Germline V gene lookup returns CDR1 SGHTA and CDR2 FQGNSA. CDR3 loop: CASSYGTSGRARETQYF. The CDR3 DNA is TGTGCCAGCAGCTACGGGACTAGCGGGAGGGCCCGGGAGACCCAGTACTTC.

This chain joins TRBV11-3 and TRBJ2-7, with 9 bases aligning to TRBD2. V dropped 4 bases and J dropped 4; count of bases not matched to a gene: 14. Germline-derived CDR1 and CDR2 are SGHNT and YENEEA. The CDR3 is 17 amino acids. As DNA, the CDR3 is TGTGCCAGCAGCTCCAGGACTAGCGTTTCGTCACCGTACGAGCAGTACTTC. Amino acid sequence: CASSSRTSVSSPYEQYF.

This chain links TRBV6-6 with TRBJ2-5; TRBD2 aligns across 13 bases. This CDR3 is built from 14 residues. V was pared by 6 bases and J by 4 bases, with 2 bases of the junction left unmatched. Germline V gene lookup returns CDR1 MNHNY and CDR2 SVGAGI (reference sequence). The CDR3 bases are TGTGCCAGCAGACTAGCGGGAGGGATAGAGACCCAGTACTTC. Translation gives CASRLAGGIETQYF.

The chain is built from TRBV30 and TRBJ2-7, with 10 positions matching TRBD1. The germline CDR1 and CDR2 sequences are GTSNPN and SVGIG (reference sequence). Trimming took 3 bases from V and 2 from J; bases not matched to a gene: 13. The CDR3 runs to 17 residues. The CDR3, as DNA: TGTGCCTGGAGCGCCGGGTCCGGGACAGGGGACCCCTACGAGCAGTACTTC. The encoded protein is CAWSAGSGTGDPYEQYF.

V gene TRBV19 combines with J gene TRBJ1-6; D possibly corresponds to TRBD1 (6 bases). The germline V gene has CDR1 LNHDA and CDR2 SQIVND (reference sequence). V was pared by 5 bases and J by 5 bases, with 16 bases between. The CDR3 has 16 residues. The chain's CDR3 is CASSPLGRGNNSPLHF. The CDR3 DNA follows: TGTGCCAGTAGTCCCCTTGGAAGGGGGAATAATTCACCCCTCCACTTT.

The chain employs TRBV5-5 and TRBJ2-1; a weak D match, TRBD2 (6 bases). The V end lost 0 bases, the J end lost 5 bases, and 15 bases lay between the germline ends. The germline V gene encodes CDR1 SGHKS and CDR2 YYEKEE (reference sequence). This CDR3 contains 16 residues. The CDR3 DNA reads as TGTGCCAGCAGCTTGGGGTACCGGGAGATGAACAATGAGCAGTTCTTC. Translated, it gives CASSLGYREMNNEQFF.

J is TRBJ2-3 and V is TRBV5-1; 8 bases align to TRBD1. There are 13 residues in the CDR3. In germline, CDR1 is SGHRS, CDR2 YFSETQ. The junction had 9 bases not matched to a gene; V was cut back by 3 bases and J by 12 bases. This chain's CDR3 is CASSYPGQVVQYF. The CDR3 DNA sequence: TGCGCCAGCAGCTATCCGGGACAGGTAGTACAGTATTTT.

This clone was found once. V is TRBV9 and J is TRBJ2-2; D tentatively reads TRBD1 or TRBD2 (6 bases each). This CDR3 is 16 amino acids long. The germline CDR1 and CDR2 sequences are SGDLS and YYNGEE. V was clipped by 4 bases and J by 3 bases, with 16 bases between them. CDR3 sequence reads: CASSPLWRGDTGELFF. The DNA of the CDR3 is TGTGCCAGCAGCCCTCTCTGGAGGGGGGACACCGGGGAGCTGTTTTTT. The full variable domain, with the rest looked up from reference TRBV9 and TRBJ2-2, is DSGVTQTPKHLITATGQRVTLRCSPRSGDLSVYWYQQSLDQGLQFLIQYYNGEERAKGNILERFSAQQFPDLHSELNLSSLELGDSALYFCASSPLWRGDTGELFFGEGSRLTVL.

The sample holds one count of this clone. V usage is TRBV28 and J usage is TRBJ1-2, with 7 bases lining up with TRBD1. CDR3 length: 12 residues. The V gene end was trimmed by 7 bases and the J gene end by 8 bases; junction bases not matched to a gene: 7. In germline, CDR1 is MDHEN, CDR2 SYDVKM. The CDR3 DNA follows: TGTGCCAGCACAGACAGGGTCCTCGGCTACACCTTC. The encoded protein is CASTDRVLGYTF.

The rearrangement joins TRBV11-3 to TRBJ2-7; either TRBD1 or TRBD2 may fit D (5 bases each). Germline V gives CDR1 SGHNT, CDR2 YENEEA. The germline V and J ends were trimmed by 5 bases and 6 bases, with 23 bases remaining between them. This CDR3 spans 16 amino acids. CDR3 nucleotide sequence: TGTGCCAGCAGCGAGGGCCGGGGCAGTACTGGTTCCGAGCAGTACTTC. It codes for CASSEGRGSTGSEQYF.

This clone was counted a few times. The rearrangement links TRBV28 to TRBJ1-2, with D uncertain. With 6 bases removed from V and 3 bases from J, the gap between germline ends came to 14 bases. The CDR3 loop spans 14 amino acids. Germline assignment: CDR1 MDHEN and CDR2 SYDVKM. DNA for the CDR3: TGTGCCAGCAGCCCCGCGGGCCGGGACTATGGCTACACCTTC. It codes for CASSPAGRDYGYTF.

The rearrangement joins TRBV3-1 (or the pseudogene TRBV3-2) to TRBJ1-2, with unresolved D. Germline V gene lookup returns CDR1 LGHDT and CDR2 YNNKEL (reference sequence). CDR3 length: 13 residues. Trimming took 4 bases from V and 4 from J, leaving 10 bases between them. CDR3 in DNA: TGTGCCAGCAGCCCCAGACGGGCCTATGGCTACACCTTC. It is translated as CASSPRRAYGYTF.

This clone was observed a handful of times. CDR3: CASSGQYGDQPQHF. Written as DNA, the CDR3 is TGTGCCAGTAGTGGGCAGTATGGGGATCAGCCCCAGCATTTT. This chain uses TRBV19 with TRBJ1-5; D gene uncertain. CDR1 is LNHDA and CDR2 is SQIVND in the germline V gene (reference sequence). Deletions cut 5 bases from V and 5 bases from J, with 13 bases between. CDR3 length: 14 amino acids.

A single count supports this clone. This chain joins TRBV19 and TRBJ1-1, with D unclear. Looked up from germline, CDR1 is LNHDA and CDR2 is SQIVND (reference sequence). V lost 11 bases and J 0 bases, leaving 13 bases between the germline ends. There are 13 residues in the CDR3. The CDR3 nucleotides read TGTGCCTCAAAGTGGGCGGTGAACACTGAAGCTTTCTTT. The encoded protein is CASKWAVNTEAFF.

This clone has a single count. This sequence joins TRBV10-3 and TRBJ2-3; 10 bases agree with TRBD2. The CDR3 has 18 amino acids. Trimming at V came to 4 bases and at J to 2 bases, leaving 12 bases not matched to a gene. CDR1 and CDR2 from the germline V gene are ENHRY and SYGVKD. The CDR3: CAISGPSGSLEDTDTQYF. In nucleotides, the CDR3 is TGTGCCATCAGTGGTCCTAGCGGGAGCTTGGAGGACACAGATACGCAGTATTTT.

The V call is TRBV5-1, the J call TRBJ2-7; 8 nucleotides line up with TRBD1. V lost 4 bases and J lost 7; bases outside the gene matches: 10. This CDR3 has 14 residues. Germline V gene sequence: CDR1 SGHRS, CDR2 YFSETQ. CDR3 nucleotides: TGCGCCAGCAGCCCCGGACAGGGCATGGGGGAGCAGTACTTC. Its protein is CASSPGQGMGEQYF.